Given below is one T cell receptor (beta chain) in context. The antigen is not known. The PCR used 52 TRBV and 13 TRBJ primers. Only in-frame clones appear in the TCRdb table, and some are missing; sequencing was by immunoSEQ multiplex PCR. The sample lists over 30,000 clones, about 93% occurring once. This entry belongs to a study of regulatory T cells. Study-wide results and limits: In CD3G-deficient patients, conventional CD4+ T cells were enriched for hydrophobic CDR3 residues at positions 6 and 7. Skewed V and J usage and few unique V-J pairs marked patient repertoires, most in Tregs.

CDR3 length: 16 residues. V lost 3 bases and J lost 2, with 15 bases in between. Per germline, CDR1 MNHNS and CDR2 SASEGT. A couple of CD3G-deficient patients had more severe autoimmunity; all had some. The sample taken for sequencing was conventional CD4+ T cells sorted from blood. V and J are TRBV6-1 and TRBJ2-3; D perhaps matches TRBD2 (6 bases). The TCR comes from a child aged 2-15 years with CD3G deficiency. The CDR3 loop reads CASSDYGTQPTDTQYF. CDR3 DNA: TGTGCCAGCAGTGACTATGGGACTCAGCCCACAGATACGCAGTATTTT.